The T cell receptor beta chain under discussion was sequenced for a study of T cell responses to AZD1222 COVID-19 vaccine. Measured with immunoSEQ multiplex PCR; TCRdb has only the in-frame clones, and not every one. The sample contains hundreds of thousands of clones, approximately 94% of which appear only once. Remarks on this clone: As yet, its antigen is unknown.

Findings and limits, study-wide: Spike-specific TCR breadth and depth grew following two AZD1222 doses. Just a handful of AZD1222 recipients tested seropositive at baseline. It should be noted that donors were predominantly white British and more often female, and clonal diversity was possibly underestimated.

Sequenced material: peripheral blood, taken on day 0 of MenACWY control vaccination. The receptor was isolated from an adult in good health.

The CDR3 protein is CASSLGPGGLDIQYF. The DNA of the CDR3 is TGCGCCAGCAGCTTGGGTCCAGGGGGCTTGGACATTCAGTACTTC. The rearrangement uses TRBV5-1 and TRBJ2-4; 8 bases map to TRBD1. Trimming took 0 bases from V and 8 from J; bases not matched to a gene: 7. From germline, CDR1 is SGHRS and CDR2 YFSETQ. CDR3 length: 15 residues.